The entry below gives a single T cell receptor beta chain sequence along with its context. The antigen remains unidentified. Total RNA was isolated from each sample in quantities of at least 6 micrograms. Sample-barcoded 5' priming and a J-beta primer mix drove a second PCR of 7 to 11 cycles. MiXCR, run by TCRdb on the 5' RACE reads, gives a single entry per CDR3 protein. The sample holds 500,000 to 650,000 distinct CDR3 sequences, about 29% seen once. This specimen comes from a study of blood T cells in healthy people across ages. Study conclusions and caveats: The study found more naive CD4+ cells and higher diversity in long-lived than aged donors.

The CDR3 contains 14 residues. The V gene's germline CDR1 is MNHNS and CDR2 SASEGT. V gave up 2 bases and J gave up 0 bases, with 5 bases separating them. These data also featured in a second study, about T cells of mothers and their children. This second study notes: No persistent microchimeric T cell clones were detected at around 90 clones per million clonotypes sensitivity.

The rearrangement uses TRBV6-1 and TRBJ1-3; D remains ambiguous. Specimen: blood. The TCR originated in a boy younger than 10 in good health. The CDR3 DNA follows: TGTGCCAGCAGTGAAAATTACTCTGGAAACACCATATATTTT. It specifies CASSENYSGNTIYF.